The rows below give T cell receptor beta chains drawn from one sample of a study of blood T cell repertoires in COVID-19. Clones were read by immunoSEQ multiplex PCR, and TCRdb kept only the in-frame ones, dropping some. The table shows roughly 40,000 clones, with around 90% occurring only once. The sequencing input was peripheral blood. The origin of the receptors is a middle-aged woman with acute or convalescent COVID-19. Both conserved end residues are part of each CDR3. The D gene is left open where the match is weak. Part of the rows lack a size; the others show once, few, many or a class for expanded clones.

V gene,J gene,clone size,D gene,CDR3 length,CDR3 DNA,CDR3 protein
TRBV5-1,TRBJ2-7,once,TRBD1,15,TGCGCCAGCAGCTTGGGGGGGACAGGGACCTACGAGCAGTACTTC,CASSLGGTGTYEQYF
TRBV18,TRBJ2-2,.,.,13,TGTGCCAGCTCACCACAGGGGACCGGGGAGCTGTTTTTT,CASSPQGTGELFF
TRBV2,TRBJ1-1,.,.,12,TGTGCCAGCAGTGGACAGGCAACTGAAGCTTTCTTT,CASSGQATEAFF
TRBV7-3,TRBJ2-6,.,.,16,TGTGCCAGCAGCTTAGACAGGCCCTCTGGGGCCAACGTCCTGACTTTC,CASSLDRPSGANVLTF
TRBV4-1,TRBJ2-7,once,.,15,TGCGCCAGCAGCCAAGAAGTCAGGGAATTCTACGAGCAGTACTTC,CASSQEVREFYEQYF
TRBV9,TRBJ2-2,.,.,14,TGTGCCAGCAGCGTAACGGGGGTCACCGGGGAGCTGTTTTTT,CASSVTGVTGELFF
TRBV29-1,TRBJ2-2,.,TRBD2,13,TGCAGCGTTGAAGGGGGGAGGGCCGGGGAGCTGTTTTTT,CSVEGGRAGELFF
TRBV28,TRBJ1-4,.,TRBD1,15,TGTGCCAGCAGTCCAGACGGGACAGGGGAAGAAAAACTGTTTTTT,CASSPDGTGEEKLFF
TRBV29-1,TRBJ2-5,.,TRBD2,15,TGCAGCGTTGAATTAACTAGCGGGTTCCAAGAGACCCAGTACTTC,CSVELTSGFQETQYF
TRBV5-1,TRBJ2-2,.,TRBD1,17,TGCGCCAGCAGCCACCTGAGCGGGGACAGGGGTGCCGGGGAGCTGTTTTTT,CASSHLSGDRGAGELFF
TRBV7-9,TRBJ2-7,once,.,15,TGTGCCAGCAGCTTCGACAGGCGATTCAACTACGAGCAGTACTTC,CASSFDRRFNYEQYF
TRBV10-2,TRBJ1-5,.,TRBD1,15,TGCGCCAGCAGTGAAAGGACAGGGGGGAATCAGCCCCAGCATTTT,CASSERTGGNQPQHF
TRBV5-4,TRBJ2-7,.,TRBD1,16,TGTGCCAGCAGCAAGGGACGCGGACAGGTCCCCTACGAGCAGTACTTC,CASSKGRGQVPYEQYF
TRBV7-3,TRBJ1-6,.,TRBD1,15,TGTGCCAGCAGCTTAACCGGGACAGGGAATTCACCCCTCCACTTT,CASSLTGTGNSPLHF
TRBV7-9,TRBJ2-3,.,.,15,TGTGCCAGCGGGGCCTCTGGGGGGTTCACAGATACGCAGTATTTT,CASGASGGFTDTQYF
TRBV28,TRBJ1-2,.,TRBD1,15,TGTGCCAGCAGTCCGGGGACAGGGGGAAGCTATGGCTACACCTTC,CASSPGTGGSYGYTF
TRBV27,TRBJ1-1,few,.,13,TGTGCCAGCAGAAATGACTTGAACACTGAAGCTTTCTTT,CASRNDLNTEAFF
TRBV27,TRBJ1-1,.,.,14,TGTGCCAGCAGTTTAATCGTGACAGGCACTGAAGCTTTCTTT,CASSLIVTGTEAFF
TRBV14,TRBJ1-4,.,.,15,TGTGCCAGCAGCCAAGAAACAGCCGCGAATGAAAAACTGTTTTTT,CASSQETAANEKLFF
TRBV7-2,TRBJ2-3,.,TRBD2,15,TGTGCCAGCGGTAATGGAGCGGGGACTACAGATACGCAGTATTTT,CASGNGAGTTDTQYF
TRBV7-2,TRBJ1-2,.,TRBD1,14,TGTGCCAGCAGCACCGGGACAGGGGCGAATGGCTACACCTTC,CASSTGTGANGYTF
TRBV10-3,TRBJ1-5,.,TRBD1,15,TGTGCCATCAGTGAAGGACAGGGGAGCAATCAGCCCCAGCATTTT,CAISEGQGSNQPQHF
TRBV28,TRBJ1-5,.,.,14,TGTGCCAGCATCGAAACAGGGAGCGATCAGCCCCAGCATTTT,CASIETGSDQPQHF
TRBV6-5,TRBJ1-1,once,TRBD1,12,TGTGCCAGCAGTTGGACAGGCACTGAAGCTTTCTTT,CASSWTGTEAFF
TRBV30,TRBJ1-5,.,TRBD1,16,TGTGCCTGGAGTGGGCGAGGACAGGGAGCTGGTCAGCCCCAGCATTTT,CAWSGRGQGAGQPQHF
TRBV5-4,TRBJ2-2,.,TRBD2,17,TGTGCCAGCAGCTTGGGGACTAGCGGGAGGAGGCCCGGGGAGCTGTTTTTT,CASSLGTSGRRPGELFF
TRBV4-2,TRBJ1-4,once,.,17,TGTGCCAGCAGCCAAGAGGGGGCGCGAGGGGGTTGGGAAAAACTGTTTTTT,CASSQEGARGGWEKLFF
TRBV19,TRBJ1-3,.,TRBD1,13,TGTGCCAGTAGTACAGGGACAGGCGCGGGGATATATTTT,CASSTGTGAGIYF
TRBV10-1,TRBJ1-5,.,.,14,TGCGCCAGCCCCAGGAAAGTTAGCAATCAGCCCCAGCATTTT,CASPRKVSNQPQHF
TRBV6-6,TRBJ1-5,.,TRBD1,16,TGTGCCAGCAGTACCGTGGACAGGGAGGGCAATCAGCCCCAGCATTTT,CASSTVDREGNQPQHF
TRBV28,TRBJ2-1,.,TRBD1,14,TGTGCCAGCAGCAGAATACAGGGGGCTGATGAGCAGTTCTTC,CASSRIQGADEQFF
TRBV5-1,TRBJ2-1,.,.,15,TGCGCCAGCAGCTTGGAAGGCCCACTGAGCGATGAGCAGTTCTTC,CASSLEGPLSDEQFF